This T cell receptor (beta chain) was identified during a study of control samples from healthy donors and cancer patients. Germline values: CDR1 SGHRS, CDR2 YFSETQ. This CDR3 spans 15 amino acids. J gave up 1 base and V 4 bases, and 8 bases lay outside the gene matches. Assay used: immunoSEQ multiplex PCR; TCRdb lists only in-frame clones, some missing. The table records 150,000 or so clones, 80% to 95% of them present only once. The material sequenced was blood. The source of this sequence is a young man in good health. The genes are TRBV5-1 and TRBJ2-7; 7 bases align to TRBD1. The CDR3 protein is CASSNRQGPSYEQYF. CDR3 bases: TGCGCCAGCAGCAACCGACAGGGCCCGTCCTACGAGCAGTACTTC.